Listed below are T cell receptor beta chains from one sample, sequenced in a study of OX40 agonist ivuxolimab in advanced cancers. The table came from immunoSEQ multiplex PCR; TCRdb's copy has only in-frame clones and leaves some out. The sample yields around 76,000 clones, 86% seen once. The starting material was CD4+ or CD8+ T cells sorted from blood, obtained in a trial of the OX40 agonist ivuxolimab. The receptors were sampled from an adult with an advanced solid tumor such as melanoma, head and neck, liver or kidney cancer. Each CDR3 is given with its conserved first and last residue. A D gene is named only where the DNA matches it firmly. Size is stated for part of the rows, as once, few or many counts, or as a class when the clone is expanded.

>TRBJ1-6|TRBV5-1|NA|NA
TGCGCCAGCAGCCCTGGGGGGGATTCACCCCTCCACTTT
CASSPGGDSPLHF
>TRBJ2-7|TRBV30|NA|NA
TGTGCCTGGAGTGGCAGGGGCTCCGATGGCGAGCAGTACTTC
CAWSGRGSDGEQYF
>TRBJ2-5|TRBV30|NA|TRBD1
TGTGCCTGGGAAACAGGGGGCGGGGAGACCCAGTACTTC
CAWETGGGETQYF
>TRBJ1-2|TRBV7-9|NA|NA
TGTGCCAGCAGCCCCGCGGGAGAAATGTATGGCTACACCTTC
CASSPAGEMYGYTF
>TRBJ2-1|TRBV7-3|once|NA
TGTGCCAGCAGCCCATCGACAGAGAATGAGCAGTTCTTC
CASSPSTENEQFF
>TRBJ1-1|TRBV28|NA|NA
TGTGCCAGCACCTTGGACGGGAACACTGAAGCTTTCTTT
CASTLDGNTEAFF
>TRBJ1-4|TRBV28|once|TRBD1
TGTGCCAGCAGTCTCGAATTGACAGGGAATGAAAAACTGTTTTTT
CASSLELTGNEKLFF
>TRBJ1-2|TRBV18|NA|NA
TGTGCCAGCTCACCAGCGGACGGACCCTATGGCTACACCTTC
CASSPADGPYGYTF
>TRBJ2-5|TRBV27|NA|NA
TGTGCCAGCAGTTTTACGCTGGGGACCCAGTACTTC
CASSFTLGTQYF
>TRBJ1-6|TRBV6-5|once|NA
TGTGCCAGCAGTTATGACGGGAGCTCCTATAATTCACCCCTCCACTTT
CASSYDGSSYNSPLHF
>TRBJ1-6|TRBV28|NA|NA
TGTGCCAGCAGGTCAGGGATCTCCTATAATTCACCCCTCCACTTT
CASRSGISYNSPLHF
>TRBJ2-3|TRBV7-3|NA|NA
TGTGCCAGCAGCCAAGGGCTAGGCGGATCAGATACGCAGTATTTT
CASSQGLGGSDTQYF
>TRBJ1-5|TRBV6-5|once|NA
TGTGCCAGCAGTTCCGGAGGTGACCAGCCCCAGCATTTT
CASSSGGDQPQHF
>TRBJ2-7|TRBV6-1|NA|NA
TGTGCCAGCAGTGAAGACGATGGTTGGCAGGTGGCTTACGAGCAGTACTTC
CASSEDDGWQVAYEQYF
>TRBJ2-2|TRBV13|NA|TRBD2
TGTGCCAGCAGCTCCCCGGTCGGACTAGTATTGGGCGGGGAGCTGTTTTTT
CASSSPVGLVLGGELFF
>TRBJ2-6|TRBV7-2|NA|TRBD1
TGTGCCAGCAGCTCACAGGGGGCCGGCTCTGGGGCCAACGTCCTGACTTTC
CASSSQGAGSGANVLTF
>TRBJ1-6|TRBV18|few|NA
TGTGCCAGCTCACCCCTGCAGGGTGGTTCACCCCTCCACTTT
CASSPLQGGSPLHF
>TRBJ1-2|TRBV5-5|NA|TRBD1
TGTGCCAGCAGCTTGGGGGACAGTCAGGGCTACACCTTC
CASSLGDSQGYTF
>TRBJ1-1|TRBV5-1|NA|NA
TGCGCCAGCAGCCTGGGGGTCAACACTGAAGCTTTCTTT
CASSLGVNTEAFF
>TRBJ2-6|TRBV7-9|NA|NA
TGTGCCAGCAGGCCCACAGGGTCTGGGGCCAACGTCCTGACTTTC
CASRPTGSGANVLTF
>TRBJ1-1|TRBV28|NA|NA
TGTGCCAGCAGTTTAGATGACGGAGAGAACACTGAAGCTTTCTTT
CASSLDDGENTEAFF
>TRBJ1-4|TRBV28|few|TRBD1
TGTGCCAGCGACGGGGAGAGGGGGCTCCCCGGGAAACTGTTTTTT
CASDGERGLPGKLFF
>TRBJ2-5|TRBV5-1|NA|NA
TGCGCCAGCAGCTTGGGGGATGGCCAGTACTTC
CASSLGDGQYF
>TRBJ2-3|TRBV27|NA|TRBD1
TGTGCCAGCAGTCCCCCGTGGGTAGAGGGGGCTACGCAGTATTTT
CASSPPWVEGATQYF
>TRBJ2-3|TRBV2|once|TRBD2
TGTGCCAGCAGTGCATCCCCCCCGACTAGCGCAGTCCCAGATACGCAGTATTTT
CASSASPPTSAVPDTQYF
>TRBJ1-3|TRBV9|NA|NA
TGTGCCAGCAGCGTAGTGGAGGGGCGCGGTGGCACCATATATTTT
CASSVVEGRGGTIYF
>TRBJ2-3|TRBV2|NA|NA
TGTGCCAGCAGTGATCTCAGCGTCGCAGATACGCAGTATTTT
CASSDLSVADTQYF
>TRBJ1-2|TRBV6-1|NA|TRBD1
TGTGCCACTAAGAGGGGGACAGGGGATGCCTATGGCTACACCTTC
CATKRGTGDAYGYTF
>TRBJ1-2|TRBV18|NA|NA
TGTGCCAGCTCACCATCCGGGTCCGGGGGTGGCTACACCTTC
CASSPSGSGGGYTF
>TRBJ2-2|TRBV19|NA|TRBD1
TGTGCCAGTAGTAAGGGACAGGGGAGGGACACCGGGGAGCTGTTTTTT
CASSKGQGRDTGELFF
>TRBJ2-2|TRBV2|NA|NA
TGTGCCAGCAGTGCACCCCTCACTTTTGCGGGGGAGCTGTTTTTT
CASSAPLTFAGELFF
>TRBJ2-1|TRBV7-7|NA|NA
TGTGCCAGCAGCTTAGCGGCGGACTCGTACAATGAGCAGTTCTTC
CASSLAADSYNEQFF
>TRBJ1-6|TRBV30|NA|NA
TGTGCCTGGAATCACAGGGAGGATTCACCCCTCCACTTT
CAWNHREDSPLHF
>TRBJ2-3|TRBV19|NA|TRBD2
TGTGCCAGTAGTATCGCCGCCGGGACTAGCGCCCTCACAGATACGCAGTATTTT
CASSIAAGTSALTDTQYF
>TRBJ2-3|TRBV29-1|NA|TRBD1
TGCAGCGCAACTGCTCCCGCCGGGACAGGCAGCACAGATACGCAGTATTTT
CSATAPAGTGSTDTQYF
>TRBJ1-2|TRBV6-5|NA|TRBD1
TGTGCCAGCTGTACTCCGGGACAGGGGTATGGCTACACCTTC
CASCTPGQGYGYTF
>TRBJ2-1|TRBV7-9|NA|TRBD2
TGTGCCAGCAGCTTGGCTAGCGGGGCGGTCAATGAGCAGTTCTTC
CASSLASGAVNEQFF
>TRBJ2-4|TRBV28|NA|NA
TGTGCCAGCAGTTTTAAGGATATGGCGGGACAAGGGGACATTCAGTACTTC
CASSFKDMAGQGDIQYF
>TRBJ1-1|TRBV4-3|NA|TRBD1
TGCGCCAGCAGCCGGGTAGCCGGACAGGGAAACACTGAAGCTTTCTTT
CASSRVAGQGNTEAFF
>TRBJ2-7|TRBV7-2|once|TRBD1
TGTGCCAGCAGCTTAGGGACAGGGCGGGAGCAGTACTTC
CASSLGTGREQYF
>TRBJ2-7|TRBV7-6|NA|TRBD1
TGTGCCAGCAGCCTGGACAGGGGGCCCTACGAGCAGTACTTC
CASSLDRGPYEQYF
>TRBJ2-7|TRBV11-2|NA|TRBD1
TGTGCCAGCAGCCAAGACAGGGACTCCTACGAGCAGTACTTC
CASSQDRDSYEQYF
>TRBJ1-1|TRBV10-3|NA|NA
TGTGCCATCAGCCAGCAAGGGATAGGCACTGAAGCTTTCTTT
CAISQQGIGTEAFF
>TRBJ1-6|TRBV6-5|once|TRBD1
TGTGCCAGCAGTGAAAATCGACAGGGATCACCCCTCCACTTT
CASSENRQGSPLHF
>TRBJ2-5|TRBV18|NA|TRBD2
TGTGCCAGCTCACCTGGACTAGCGGGGGAGACCCAGTACTTC
CASSPGLAGETQYF
>TRBJ1-5|TRBV10-3|once|NA
TGTGCCATCAGTGATAGCAATCAGCCCCAGCATTTT
CAISDSNQPQHF
>TRBJ2-1|TRBV5-4|NA|NA
TGTGCCAGCAGCCGGATAGACCGTGCGGCAACCCCCGGCAATGAGCAGTTCTTC
CASSRIDRAATPGNEQFF
>TRBJ1-2|TRBV19|NA|NA
TGTGCCAGTAAAAACCCCCTGCGGGGGGCGAGGGGTGGCTACACCTTC
CASKNPLRGARGGYTF